The 19 T cell receptor beta chains listed next were all sequenced from one sample in a study of T-cell reconstitution after alpha-beta-depleted transplantation in children. During its preparation, the TCRbeta library received unique molecular identifiers. TCRdb ran MiXCR on the PCR reads and lists one entry per CDR3 protein. The sample lists roughly 790,000 distinct CDR3 sequences; 15% to 20% were seen once. The specimen comprised PBMCs, mostly from graft donor cells, sampled 360 days after TCRalphabeta/CD19-depleted stem cell transplant. Receptor source: a male patient aged 10 to 17 who had a stem cell transplant for acute lymphoblastic leukemia, so the T cells may come from the graft donor.

This chain joins TRBV11-2 and TRBJ1-2, with a possible D match to TRBD1 (6 bases). The CDR3 totals 16 residues. Germline CDR1 and CDR2: SGHAT and FQNNGV. Trimming removed 4 bases at V and 7 bases at J, with 22 bases between. The CDR3 DNA follows: TGTGCCAGCAGCTCAGCTGCCGGGACACTCCCCGGTGGCTACACCTTC. Residues: CASSSAAGTLPGGYTF. Drawing the rest from reference TRBV11-2 and TRBJ1-2, the complete variable domain is EAGVAQSPRYKIIEKRQSVAFWCNPISGHATLYWYQQILGQGPKLLIQFQNNGVVDDSQLPKDRFSAERLKGVDSTLKIQPAKLEDSAVYLCASSSAAGTLPGGYTFGSGTRLTVV.

V usage is TRBV5-1 and J usage is TRBJ1-5; D may be TRBD1 (5 bases). The V gene's germline CDR1 is SGHRS and CDR2 YFSETQ. Trimming removed 2 bases at V and 5 bases at J, with 8 bases between. The CDR3 covers 13 residues. The CDR3 DNA is TGCGCCAGCAGCTTAACCAGGGATCAGCCCCAGCATTTT. Protein: CASSLTRDQPQHF. The full variable domain, completed using reference TRBV5-1 and TRBJ1-5, is KAGVTQTPRYLIKTRGQQVTLSCSPISGHRSVSWYQQTPGQGLQFLFEYFSETQRNKGNFPGRFSGRQFSNSRSEMNVSTLELGDSALYLCASSLTRDQPQHFGDGTRLSIL.

The V call is TRBV7-9, the J call TRBJ2-7; D ambiguous. This CDR3 contains 11 residues. V dropped 7 bases and J dropped 5 bases, with 9 bases sitting between them. Germline CDR1 reads SEHNR; CDR2 reads FQNEAQ (reference sequence). CDR3 residues: CASTGYHEQYF. DNA for the CDR3: TGTGCCAGCACCGGGTACCACGAGCAGTACTTC.

This chain connects TRBV5-1 to TRBJ2-5, with 9 bases lining up with TRBD2. V lost 4 bases and J lost 3; bases outside the gene matches: 7. This CDR3 is built from 15 residues. Per the germline V gene, CDR1 is SGHRS and CDR2 is YFSETQ. Here the CDR3 reads CASSETSGRKETQYF. CDR3 DNA: TGCGCCAGCAGCGAAACTAGCGGGCGAAAAGAGACCCAGTACTTC.

There are a few counts of this clonotype. The chain has TRBV14 and TRBJ2-3; D tentatively fits TRBD1 or TRBD2 (7 bases each). The CDR3 consists of 17 residues. V was pared by 1 base and J by 3 bases, with 17 bases between. The germline V gene encodes CDR1 SGHDN and CDR2 FVKESK. In DNA, the CDR3 is TGTGCCAGCAGCCAAGCGCAGACAGGGAGGGTAACAGATACGCAGTATTTT. Amino acids: CASSQAQTGRVTDTQYF.

This clonotype was seen more than once but under ten times. The V and J genes are TRBV29-1 and TRBJ2-1, with a weak D call TRBD2 (5 bases). The CDR3 has 13 amino acids. Germline CDR1 and CDR2: SQVTM and ANQGSEA. Trimming pared 7 bases from V and 5 bases from J, leaving 15 bases between. The chain's CDR3 is CSADRGADNEQFF. CDR3 DNA sequence: TGCAGCGCCGACCGGGGTGCGGACAATGAGCAGTTCTTC.

The CDR3: CASSQARPYEQYF. The CDR3 DNA sequence: TGTGCCAGCAGCCAAGCCCGACCCTACGAGCAGTACTTC. The V and J genes are TRBV14 and TRBJ2-7; D is unclear. CDR3 length: 13 residues. The V and J ends lost 1 base and 2 bases respectively, with 6 bases between them. Germline lookup yields CDR1 SGHDN and CDR2 FVKESK.

This clonotype has just a few counts. This chain uses TRBV9 with TRBJ1-1, with no clear D. The CDR3 is 14 residues long. Trimming removed 4 bases from V and 4 bases from J, with 14 bases in between. The germline gives CDR1 SGDLS, CDR2 YYNGEE. The CDR3 spells CASSTSVSGTEAFF. The CDR3 DNA follows: TGTGCCAGCAGCACCTCCGTCTCGGGCACTGAAGCTTTCTTT.

This clonotype was picked up a small number of times. The chain is built from TRBV10-2 and TRBJ2-1; D might be TRBD2 (6 bases). Trimming cost V 6 bases and J 9 bases, with 15 bases left between them. This CDR3 spans 13 amino acids. Germline CDR1 WSHSY, CDR2 SAAADI. CDR3 amino acids: CASRGRDSGEQFF. The CDR3 DNA reads TGCGCCAGCAGGGGACGGGACTCTGGTGAGCAGTTCTTC.

This clonotype has a count of ten or more. The chain has TRBV5-1 and TRBJ1-3, with D possibly being TRBD1 (5 bases). Deletions cut 4 bases from V and 4 bases from J, with 9 bases between. This CDR3 has 13 residues. Germline-derived CDR1 and CDR2 are SGHRS and YFSETQ. CDR3 DNA: TGCGCCAGCAGCCCTGGGACGGGAAACACCATATATTTT. It codes for CASSPGTGNTIYF.

This clonotype appeared many times. The V gene is TRBV18, the J gene TRBJ2-5, with a possible D match to TRBD2 (6 bases). The V end was cut by 3 bases, the J end by 4 bases, with 12 bases between. Germline V gives CDR1 KGHSH, CDR2 LQKENI. This CDR3 spans 14 amino acids. Written as DNA, the CDR3 is TGTGCCAGCTCACCCCAGGGAGGTGCAGAGACCCAGTACTTC. Protein product: CASSPQGGAETQYF.

This clonotype was seen only a few times. This rearrangement joins TRBV24-1 to TRBJ2-5; 9 positions agree with TRBD1. After removal of 9 bases from V and 4 bases from J, the junction contained 8 bases not matched to a gene. This CDR3 is 14 amino acids long. Germline CDR1 reads KGHDR; CDR2 reads SFDVKD. The CDR3 protein is CATGRTGGTETQYF. CDR3 sequence (DNA): TGTGCCACCGGACGAACAGGGGGCACAGAGACCCAGTACTTC.

This clonotype was counted a single time. This rearrangement joins TRBV20-1 to TRBJ2-3; D remains ambiguous. Germline V gene data show CDR1 as DFQATT and CDR2 as SNEGSKA (reference sequence). V lost 7 bases and J lost 1, with 15 bases in between. CDR3 size: 14 residues. CDR3 bases: TGCAGTGTTACCCGAGGCCTCCGCACAGATACGCAGTATTTT. It is translated as CSVTRGLRTDTQYF.

This clonotype has only a few counts. The chain joins TRBV12-3 or TRBV12-4 to TRBJ2-7, with D uncertain. The CDR3 runs 13 residues. Between the trimmed V and J ends, which lost 4 bases and 2 bases, there was a span of 9 bases. The CDR3 loop reads CASSWVKTYEQYF. The CDR3 nucleotides read TGTGCCAGCAGTTGGGTCAAAACCTACGAGCAGTACTTC.

In its sample, this clonotype was seen a few times. The chain joins TRBV5-1 to TRBJ2-1, with TRBD2 identical over 7 bases. Trimming cost V 1 base and J 4 bases; bases outside gene matches: 5. The CDR3 totals 15 residues. Germline lookup yields CDR1 SGHRS and CDR2 YFSETQ. The CDR3 bases are TGCGCCAGCAGCTTGTGGGACTACCGATACAATGAGCAGTTCTTC. Its protein product is CASSLWDYRYNEQFF.

This clonotype showed up just a few times. The chain has TRBV27 and TRBJ2-1, with 9 bases lining up with TRBD1. The CDR3 runs 14 residues. V was clipped by 9 bases and J by 7 bases; unmatched bases: 10. CDR1 is MNHEY and CDR2 is SMNVEV in the germline V gene (reference sequence). The CDR3 is CASRWTGAGNEQFF. The CDR3 region has the DNA TGTGCCAGTCGGTGGACAGGGGCAGGGAATGAGCAGTTCTTC.

This clonotype was seen only a few times. The rearrangement uses TRBV5-5 and TRBJ2-1, with 7 bases lining up with TRBD2. The CDR3 covers 16 residues. The germline CDR1 and CDR2 sequences are SGHKS and YYEKEE (reference sequence). The V segment lost 4 bases and the J segment 5 bases; nucleotides outside the gene matches: 12. CDR3 protein: CASSRWGGLVDNEQFF. The DNA for the CDR3 is TGTGCCAGCAGCCGGTGGGGGGGTTTGGTGGACAATGAGCAGTTCTTC.

The rearrangement joins TRBV20-1 to TRBJ1-1; D unclear. V lost 1 base and J lost 8, with 5 bases in between. Germline V CDR1 and CDR2: DFQATT, SNEGSKA (reference sequence). The CDR3 spans 10 residues. CDR3 sequence: CSARGREAFF. CDR3 sequence (DNA): TGCAGTGCTAGAGGCAGGGAAGCTTTCTTT.

The rearrangement uses TRBV27 and TRBJ1-2; D is unresolved. V was cut by 2 bases and J by 4 bases, with 8 bases left in between. Germline V lookup: CDR1 MNHEY, CDR2 SMNVEV (reference sequence). This CDR3 has 13 residues. CDR3 sequence: CASSLIRGYGYTF. CDR3 nucleotides: TGTGCCAGCAGTTTAATTCGGGGCTATGGCTACACCTTC.